This TCR beta chain is drawn from a study of Ad26.COV2.S vaccination and SARS-CoV-2 variants. Turning to the study itself: Ad26.COV2.S arm of COV1001 included the donor. Points from the study as a whole: The TCR breadth and depth analyses may have understated or missed part of the total T cell responses.

CDR1 and CDR2 (germline): SNHLY, FYNNEI. V dropped 6 bases and J dropped 3 bases, with 14 bases sitting between them. The CDR3 runs to 15 residues. Clones were sequenced by immunoSEQ multiplex PCR, and TCRdb holds only the in-frame ones, with some missing. This sample has some 500,000 clones, with 89% found just once. Treatment meaning: 15 to 20 received Ad26.COV2.S at low or high dose, single or two shots; five or six received placebo; per-sample allocation not given. The study sampled participants on day 63 after the first vaccine or placebo injection. This Boston cohort included adults aged 18-55 years. In the case of this clone: What it binds is unknown.

The TCR originated in a person between 18 and 59 years old who received the Ad26.COV2.S COVID-19 vaccine or a placebo. The chain has TRBV2 and TRBJ2-2; TRBD1 is a possible D gene (5 bases). The sample was peripheral blood, taken in a trial of Ad26.COV2.S vaccine versus placebo. The CDR3 is CASRKLGLDTGELFF. The CDR3, as DNA: TGTGCCAGCAGAAAGTTGGGGCTTGACACCGGGGAGCTGTTTTTT.